A single sample is the source of the 21 T cell receptor beta chains below, sequenced in a study of T-cell reconstitution after alpha-beta-depleted transplantation in children. Construction of the TCRbeta library involved unique molecular identifiers. From the PCR reads, TCRdb called clonotypes with MiXCR, one entry per CDR3 protein. This sample has hundreds of thousands of distinct CDR3 sequences; 15% to 20% occur once, and the top ten carry around 5.3%. Sequencing used PBMCs, mostly from graft donor cells, obtained 360 days after TCRalphabeta/CD19-depleted stem cell transplant. These receptors all come from a male patient younger than 18 who had a stem cell transplant for acute lymphoblastic leukemia, so the T cells may come from the graft donor.

J is TRBJ1-5 and V is TRBV7-6; unclear D gene. There are 18 residues in the CDR3. CDR1 is SGHVS, CDR2 FNYEAQ, per germline. Trimming stripped 0 bases from V and 2 bases from J, with 17 bases between. The CDR3 region is CASSLAPPVAGGNQPQHF. The CDR3 DNA is TGTGCCAGCAGCTTAGCCCCTCCAGTGGCAGGCGGCAATCAGCCCCAGCATTTT. Full variable domain (rest looked up from reference TRBV7-6 and TRBJ1-5): GAGVSQSPRYKVTKRGQDVALRCDPISGHVSLYWYRQALGQGPEFLTYFNYEAQQDKSGLPNDRFSAERPEGSISTLTIQRTEQRDSAMYRCASSLAPPVAGGNQPQHFGDGTRLSIL.

The rearrangement links TRBV15 to TRBJ2-2; no definite D call. Germline V gene data show CDR1 as LNHNV and CDR2 as YYDKDF (reference sequence). This CDR3 is built from 14 residues. Trimming removed 2 bases at V and 5 bases at J, with 9 bases between. CDR3 coding DNA: TGTGCCACCAGCAGACGGAGTTTTACCGGGGAGCTGTTTTTT. Translating gives CATSRRSFTGELFF.

This clonotype was seen repeatedly, ten times or more. The chain uses TRBV5-1 and TRBJ1-3, with D perhaps matching TRBD1 (6 bases). In germline, CDR1 is SGHRS, CDR2 YFSETQ. This CDR3 contains 17 residues. V was pared by 3 bases and J by 4 bases, with 20 bases between. This chain's CDR3 is CASSYNTGTTGGNTIYF. CDR3 nucleotides: TGCGCCAGCAGCTACAACACCGGGACAACGGGCGGAAACACCATATATTTT.

This clonotype was counted only a few times. The genes are TRBV7-8 and TRBJ2-7, with 10 bases that match TRBD2. The germline gives CDR1 SGHVS, CDR2 FQNEAQ. The CDR3 is 20 residues long. V dropped 3 bases and J dropped 5; count of bases not matched to a gene: 22. The CDR3 loop is CASSFIWATSGSRASDEQYF. For the CDR3, the DNA is TGTGCCAGCAGCTTTATTTGGGCGACTAGCGGGTCGAGAGCGTCTGACGAGCAGTACTTC.

J is TRBJ2-1 and V is TRBV10-2, with 13 bases lining up with TRBD2. CDR3 length equals 14 residues. V dropped 10 bases and J dropped 9; count of bases not matched to a gene: 9. The germline V gene encodes CDR1 WSHSY and CDR2 SAAADI. CDR3 in amino acids: CATGGLAGEAEQFF. Written as DNA, the CDR3 is TGCGCCACCGGAGGACTAGCGGGAGAGGCTGAGCAGTTCTTC.

This chain uses TRBV6-1 with TRBJ2-7; no reliable D call. V lost 1 base, J lost 3 bases, and 13 bases lay in between. Looked up from germline, CDR1 is MNHNS and CDR2 is SASEGT. This CDR3 contains 15 residues. CDR3 amino acids: CASSEGEQTFYEQYF. The CDR3 DNA follows: TGTGCCAGCAGTGAAGGGGAACAGACTTTCTACGAGCAGTACTTC.

This clonotype has ten or more counts. The rearrangement links TRBV12-3 or TRBV12-4 to TRBJ2-1, with 9 bases aligning to TRBD2. This CDR3 has 15 amino acids. Unmatched junction bases numbered 7, after V lost 1 base and J lost 9 bases. As DNA, the CDR3 is TGTGCCAGCAGTTTAGGGGTAGCGGGAGAGGGTGAGCAGTTCTTC. As protein: CASSLGVAGEGEQFF.

This rearrangement joins TRBV5-5 to TRBJ2-7; D unclear. Germline CDR1 reads SGHKS; CDR2 reads YYEKEE (reference sequence). The CDR3 sequence is 15 residues long. V was shortened by 4 bases and J by 4 bases, with 18 bases between the two germline ends. CDR3 sequence reads: CASSHSPGRTYEQYF. CDR3 coding DNA: TGTGCCAGCAGCCATAGTCCCGGGCGCACGTACGAGCAGTACTTC.

The chain carries TRBV13 and TRBJ1-1, with D unresolved. The germline gives CDR1 PRHDT, CDR2 FYEKMQ (reference sequence). The V gene lost 3 bases and the J gene lost 2 bases, with 10 bases spanning the gap. The CDR3 length is 14 residues. The CDR3 protein is CASSFNTVNTEAFF. CDR3 sequence (DNA): TGTGCCAGCAGCTTCAACACGGTAAACACTGAAGCTTTCTTT.

The V and J genes are TRBV7-9 and TRBJ1-2; D remains unclear. V was cut by 0 bases and J by 4 bases, with 9 bases left in between. The CDR3 spans 14 residues. Germline CDR1 is SEHNR and CDR2 is FQNEAQ (reference sequence). CDR3 DNA: TGTGCCAGCAGCTTAGCTGGGGATAGCTATGGCTACACCTTC. Translating gives CASSLAGDSYGYTF. Complete variable domain (other parts from reference TRBV7-9 and TRBJ1-2): DTGVSQNPRHKITKRGQNVTFRCDPISEHNRLYWYRQTLGQGPEFLTYFQNEAQLEKSRLLSDRFSAERPKGSFSTLEIQRTEQGDSAMYLCASSLAGDSYGYTFGSGTRLTVV.

This chain joins TRBV12-3 or TRBV12-4 and TRBJ2-5; no reliable D call. V was clipped by 4 bases and J by 2 bases, with 14 bases between them. This CDR3 has 15 residues. The CDR3 sequence: CASSWARVPQETQYF. Written as DNA, the CDR3 is TGTGCCAGCAGTTGGGCCCGGGTTCCACAAGAGACCCAGTACTTC.

This clonotype was seen a handful of times. This chain uses TRBV5-1 with TRBJ2-1; possible D gene TRBD2, 6 bases. Trimming took off 4 bases at V and 0 bases at J, with 11 bases between the two ends. The CDR3 covers 15 residues. Germline V gene data show CDR1 as SGHRS and CDR2 as YFSETQ. Written as DNA, the CDR3 is TGCGCCAGCAGCGCCCGGGACTCCTCCTACAATGAGCAGTTCTTC. This sequence encodes CASSARDSSYNEQFF.

The chain couples TRBV7-3 to TRBJ2-3; 8 nucleotides match TRBD2. With V trimmed by 8 bases and J by 4 bases, 14 bases remained unmatched. This CDR3 region has 16 residues. Germline CDR1 reads SGHTA; CDR2 reads FQGTGA. The CDR3 is CASGHPSGSPPDTQYF. CDR3 coding DNA: TGTGCCAGCGGTCACCCAAGCGGGAGTCCCCCAGATACGCAGTATTTT.

This clonotype was observed a single time. The chain is built from TRBV12-3 or TRBV12-4 and TRBJ2-2; TRBD2 agrees at 12 bases. Trimming at V came to 6 bases and at J to 4 bases, leaving 15 bases not matched to a gene. The CDR3 consists of 19 residues. The DNA for the CDR3 is TGTGCCAGCAGCCTGGCCGGTTCTAGCGGGAGGGCCGGCACCGGGGAGCTGTTTTTT. Its translation is CASSLAGSSGRAGTGELFF.

This clonotype appeared many times. The chain uses TRBV7-6 and TRBJ2-2; possible D gene TRBD2, 6 bases. Trimming shortened V by 0 bases and J by 4 bases, and 6 bases separated the two germline ends. CDR1 and CDR2 (germline): SGHVS, FNYEAQ. The CDR3 has 14 amino acids. CDR3 in DNA: TGTGCCAGCAGCTTAGCGCGGGGCACCGGGGAGCTGTTTTTT. It is translated as CASSLARGTGELFF.

The rearrangement uses TRBV29-1 and TRBJ2-7; weak D call: TRBD2 (6 bases). Germline values: CDR1 SQVTM, CDR2 ANQGSEA. V lost 1 base to trimming and J lost 8 bases, with 9 bases between them. The CDR3 has 11 residues. The CDR3 spells CSVEGGGKQYF. Here the CDR3 DNA reads TGCAGCGTTGAAGGTGGGGGGAAGCAGTACTTC.

This clonotype turned up a few times. CDR3 in DNA: TGTGCCAGCAATGCGGGAGGGAAGTGGTACGAGCAGTACTTC. Translated: CASNAGGKWYEQYF. This chain links TRBV27 with TRBJ2-7; TRBD2 aligns across 9 bases. The V gene end was trimmed by 7 bases and the J gene end by 4 bases; junction bases not matched to a gene: 8. This CDR3 has 14 residues. Germline V gene sequence: CDR1 MNHEY, CDR2 SMNVEV (reference sequence).

In its sample, this clonotype was seen a few times. The chain recombines TRBV5-5 with TRBJ1-2; TRBD1 matches at 9 bases. Germline lookup yields CDR1 SGHKS and CDR2 YYEKEE (reference sequence). Trimming cost V 3 bases and J 8 bases; bases outside gene matches: 8. The CDR3 runs 14 residues. CDR3 DNA sequence: TGTGCCAGCAGCTGGGGACAGGGATTTGAGGGCTACACCTTC. This codes for CASSWGQGFEGYTF.

The CDR3 here is CASSLPSGTSTDTQYF. CDR3 DNA: TGCGCCAGCAGCTTGCCTAGCGGGACTAGCACAGATACGCAGTATTTT. J is TRBJ2-3 and V is TRBV5-1, with TRBD2 matching 9 bases. Germline CDR1 is SGHRS and CDR2 is YFSETQ. Trimming took 1 base from V and 0 from J; bases not matched to a gene: 3. The CDR3 has 16 residues.

The chain is built from TRBV7-9 and TRBJ2-7, with D perhaps given as TRBD1 or TRBD2 (5 bases each). Germline V gene lookup returns CDR1 SEHNR and CDR2 FQNEAQ (reference sequence). There are 15 residues in the CDR3. Between the trimmed V and J ends, which lost 2 bases and 4 bases, there was a span of 15 bases. The CDR3 loop reads CASSLTRGGDYEQYF. The CDR3 DNA sequence: TGTGCCAGCAGCTTAACTAGGGGTGGGGATTACGAGCAGTACTTC.

This clonotype was counted between two and nine times. This rearrangement joins TRBV7-6 to TRBJ2-1; a possible D gene is TRBD2 (6 bases). V was pared by 1 base and J by 8 bases, with 9 bases between. CDR3 length equals 13 residues. Per germline, CDR1 SGHVS and CDR2 FNYEAQ. CDR3 bases: TGTGCCAGCAGCTTAGAAGGCGGGGATGAGCAGTTCTTC. The encoded protein is CASSLEGGDEQFF. The entire variable domain, with the rest obtained from reference TRBV7-6 and TRBJ2-1, is as follows: GAGVSQSPRYKVTKRGQDVALRCDPISGHVSLYWYRQALGQGPEFLTYFNYEAQQDKSGLPNDRFSAERPEGSISTLTIQRTEQRDSAMYRCASSLEGGDEQFFGPGTRLTVL.